This T cell receptor (beta chain) was sequenced for a study of shared clonotypes between healthy human individuals. Some clones are missing from TCRdb's copy, which holds only in-frame ones; the method was immunoSEQ multiplex PCR. The data show roughly 1 million clones, about three quarters seen once. CDR3 length: 10 residues. The V and J ends lost 6 bases and 5 bases respectively, with 4 bases between them. Germline lookup yields CDR1 ENHRY and CDR2 SYGVKD. The sample was memory CD4+ T cells sorted from blood. This sample's subset: CD45RA-negative fraction. The origin of this receptor is a man younger than 30 in good health. J is TRBJ2-5 and V is TRBV10-3; D is unclear. The CDR3 region is CAISVETQYF. The CDR3 DNA reads TGTGCCATCAGCGTTGAGACCCAGTACTTC.